This record concerns one TCR beta chain sequence. This clone was seen once. The clone's antigen remains unknown. Qualities for individual bases were not recorded, and no much larger clone is one base off. In the multiplex PCR, 52 forward TRBV primers and 13 reverse TRBJ primers were used, and assay-based and computational corrections were applied for amplification bias. Within the immunoSEQ assay, multiplex PCR amplified rearranged TRB loci from genomic DNA. Sequencing of the TRB amplicons was done on an Illumina HiSeq platform. Processing in the source paper ran as follows. Custom algorithms error-filtered the raw sequences and aligned them to reference gene sequences, after which the immunoSEQ online tools were used for analysis. The frequencies of productive and nonproductive TRB rearrangements were evaluated among unique sequences as well as among total sequences. For TRB CDR3 positions 6 and 7, hydrophobicity together with amino acid composition served as the basis for assessing self-reactivity potential. Groups were compared by t tests, Mann-Whitney tests or two-way ANOVA performed in Prism software. The source is immuneACCESS, and TCRdb retained only in-frame sequences with V and J called. Part of the clones is not carried over; for the studies checked, unresolved V genes explain less than half of this, and the remainder is unexplained. V and J calls and clone size are those listed in that table; D and trimming were worked out from the DNA. The sample profile shows tens of thousands of clones; just under 95% of them were found once. Roughly 1.6% of the sample belongs to the ten largest clones.

This sample was taken from a study of regulatory T cells (dated by TCRdb to 2016 to 2019). Concerning the study at large: T-cell receptor beta repertoires of sorted regulatory, conventional CD4+ and CD8+ T cells were compared between CD3G-deficient patients and healthy controls.

V is clipped by 1 base and J by 4 bases, and the sequence between their germline boundaries is 11 bases long. Including the terminal cysteine and phenylalanine, the CDR3 comprises 15 residues. Solely the CDR3 DNA is kept, with 45 bases framed from the first base. The germline V gene provides CDR1 MNHNS and CDR2 SASEGT. Broader findings and caveats from the paper: Conventional CD4+ T cells from CD3G-deficient patients were enriched for hydrophobic residues at CDR3 positions 6 and 7, suggesting more self-reactive specificities. Restricted unique TRB V-J pairs and skewed V and J gene usage were observed in patient repertoires, most markedly in regulatory T cells.

Evidence of autoimmunity was found in all CD3G-deficient patients, and more severe autoimmunity was observed in two of the patients. Patients ranged from 2 to 39 years of age at testing and had reduced naive and increased memory CD4+ and CD8+ T-cell proportions. CD4+ cells were FACS-sorted into CD25-high CD127-low regulatory T cells and CD25-low CD127-high conventional CD4+ T cells. Over five individuals with CD3G deficiency made up the patient group. An international network of physicians spanning the United States, Europe and Asia provided the patient samples and clinical data. Ficoll density separation was used to isolate peripheral blood mononuclear cells.

The specimen was conventional CD4+ T cells sorted from blood. Recombination joined TRBV6-1 with TRBJ2-1, with the D segment identity uncertain. The sequence came from a person aged 18 to 29 with CD3G deficiency. DNA sequence: TGTGCCAGCAGTGAAGGTTCCTCTGGGTACAATGAGCAGTTCTTC. Its protein is CASSEGSSGYNEQFF.